The sequence of this T cell receptor beta chain was determined in a study of cytomegalovirus exposure and HLA in healthy donors. Study outcomes and limitations: Accounts indicate the classifier identified cytomegalovirus status with strong specificity and sensitivity. The study put some 150 TCR beta chains on its list as cytomegalovirus-associated. The CMV antigen specificity of three CMV-associated chains was confirmed through in vitro analysis.

The donors were in the roughly 120-subject validation cohort, distinct from the 666-subject first cohort. In regard to this clone: What it recognizes is unknown.

Sequencing used immunoSEQ multiplex PCR; TCRdb keeps in-frame clones, though not all of them. This table holds under 200,000 clones, roughly nine tenths found once. The CDR3 has 16 residues. Germline CDR1 SGDLS, CDR2 YYNGEE. V trimming: 0 bases; J trimming: 7 bases; junction bases outside the gene matches: 8. The sequence derives from a young woman in good health and CMV-seropositive. Sequencing was performed on PBMCs. This rearrangement joins TRBV9 to TRBJ2-1, with TRBD2 identical over 9 bases. CDR3 DNA: TGTGCCAGCAGCGTAGGCTTTAGCGGGAGAAGGAATGAGCAGTTCTTC. Amino acids: CASSVGFSGRRNEQFF.